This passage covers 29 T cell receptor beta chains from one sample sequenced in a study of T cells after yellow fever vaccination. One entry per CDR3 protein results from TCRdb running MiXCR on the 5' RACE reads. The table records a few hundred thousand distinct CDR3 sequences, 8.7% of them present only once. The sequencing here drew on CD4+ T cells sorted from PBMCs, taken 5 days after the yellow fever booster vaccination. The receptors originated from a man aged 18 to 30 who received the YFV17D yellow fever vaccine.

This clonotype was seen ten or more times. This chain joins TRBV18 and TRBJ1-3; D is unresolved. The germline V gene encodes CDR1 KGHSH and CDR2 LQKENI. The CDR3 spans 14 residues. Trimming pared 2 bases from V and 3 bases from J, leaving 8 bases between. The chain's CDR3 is CASSPTGFGNTIYF. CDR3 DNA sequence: TGTGCCAGCTCACCAACGGGATTTGGAAACACCATATATTTT.

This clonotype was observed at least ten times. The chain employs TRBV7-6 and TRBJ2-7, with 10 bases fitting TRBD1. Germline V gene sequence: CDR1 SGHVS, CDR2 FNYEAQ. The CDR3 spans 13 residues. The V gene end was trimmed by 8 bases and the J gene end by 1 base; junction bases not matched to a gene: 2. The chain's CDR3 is CASWTGGSYEQYV. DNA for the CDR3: TGTGCCAGCTGGACAGGGGGGTCCTACGAGCAGTACGTC.

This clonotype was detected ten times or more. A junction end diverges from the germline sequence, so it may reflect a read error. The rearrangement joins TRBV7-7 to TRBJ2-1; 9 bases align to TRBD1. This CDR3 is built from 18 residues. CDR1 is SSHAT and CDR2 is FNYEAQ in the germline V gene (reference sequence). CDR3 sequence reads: CASSLDPPGQGTHNEQFF. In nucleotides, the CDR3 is TGTGCTAGCAGCTTAGACCCTCCGGGACAGGGAACCCACAATGAGCAGTTCTTC.

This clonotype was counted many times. This CDR3 is CASSLGTPRADTQYF. Here the CDR3 DNA reads TGTGCCAGCAGCCTAGGGACTCCCCGGGCAGATACGCAGTATTTT. The chain joins TRBV3-1 to TRBJ2-3; a possible D gene is TRBD2 (6 bases). In germline, CDR1 is LGHDT, CDR2 YNNKEL (reference sequence). V lost 4 bases to trimming and J lost 4 bases, with 15 bases between them. This CDR3 has 15 residues.

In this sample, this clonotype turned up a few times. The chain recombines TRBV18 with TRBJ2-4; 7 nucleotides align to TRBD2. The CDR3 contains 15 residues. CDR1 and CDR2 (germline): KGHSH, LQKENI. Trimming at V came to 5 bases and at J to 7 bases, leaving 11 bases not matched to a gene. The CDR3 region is CASSNGGTRGNIQYF. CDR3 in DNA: TGTGCCAGCTCAAACGGGGGGACCCGGGGGAACATTCAGTACTTC.

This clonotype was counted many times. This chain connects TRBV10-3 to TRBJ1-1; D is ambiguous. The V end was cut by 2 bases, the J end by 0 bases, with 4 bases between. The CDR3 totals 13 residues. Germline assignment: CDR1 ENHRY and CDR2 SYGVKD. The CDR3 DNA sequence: TGTGCCATCAGTGAGAGGGTGAACACTGAAGCTTTCTTT. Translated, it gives CAISERVNTEAFF.

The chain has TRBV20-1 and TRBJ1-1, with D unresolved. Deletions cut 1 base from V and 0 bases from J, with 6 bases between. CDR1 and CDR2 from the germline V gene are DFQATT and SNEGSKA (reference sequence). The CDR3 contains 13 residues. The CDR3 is CSARGLMNTEAFF. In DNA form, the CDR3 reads TGCAGTGCTAGAGGTCTCATGAACACTGAAGCTTTCTTT.

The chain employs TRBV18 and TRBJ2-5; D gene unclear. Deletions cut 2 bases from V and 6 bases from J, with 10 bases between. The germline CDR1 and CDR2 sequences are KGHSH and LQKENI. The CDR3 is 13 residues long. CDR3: CASSPNQLKTQYF. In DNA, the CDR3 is TGTGCCAGCTCACCAAACCAACTGAAGACCCAGTACTTC.

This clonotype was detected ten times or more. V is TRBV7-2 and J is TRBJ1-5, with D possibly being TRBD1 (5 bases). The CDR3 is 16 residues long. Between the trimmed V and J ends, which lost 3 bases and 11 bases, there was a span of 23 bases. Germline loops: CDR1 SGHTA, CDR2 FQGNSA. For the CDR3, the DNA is TGTGCCAGCAGCTTCCTAACGTCAGGGCGATCGTGGGCCCAGCATTTT. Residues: CASSFLTSGRSWAQHF.

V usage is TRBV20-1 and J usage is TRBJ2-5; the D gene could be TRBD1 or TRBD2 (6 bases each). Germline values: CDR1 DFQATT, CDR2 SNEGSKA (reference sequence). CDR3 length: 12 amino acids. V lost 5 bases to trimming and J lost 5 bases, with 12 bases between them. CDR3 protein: CSAEGGPETQYF. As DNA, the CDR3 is TGCAGTGCTGAGGGGGGCCCTGAGACCCAGTACTTC.

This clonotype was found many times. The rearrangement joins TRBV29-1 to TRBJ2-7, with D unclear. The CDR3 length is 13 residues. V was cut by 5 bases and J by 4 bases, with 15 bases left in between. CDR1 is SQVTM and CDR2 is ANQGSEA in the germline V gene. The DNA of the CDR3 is TGCAGCGTTCGGCGAACGCTGGGTTACGAGCAGTACTTC. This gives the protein CSVRRTLGYEQYF.

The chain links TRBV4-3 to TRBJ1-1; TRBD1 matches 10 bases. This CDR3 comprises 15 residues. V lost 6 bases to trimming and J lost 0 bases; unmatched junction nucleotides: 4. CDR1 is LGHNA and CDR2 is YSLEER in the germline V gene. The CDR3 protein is CASRRQGAMNTEAFF. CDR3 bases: TGCGCCAGCAGGAGACAGGGGGCGATGAACACTGAAGCTTTCTTT.

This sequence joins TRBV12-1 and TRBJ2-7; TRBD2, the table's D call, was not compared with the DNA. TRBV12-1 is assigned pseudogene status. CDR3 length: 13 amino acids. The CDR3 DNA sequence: TGTGCCAGCCAGGGACTCCAGGCCTACGAGCAGTACTTC. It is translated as CASQGLQAYEQYF.

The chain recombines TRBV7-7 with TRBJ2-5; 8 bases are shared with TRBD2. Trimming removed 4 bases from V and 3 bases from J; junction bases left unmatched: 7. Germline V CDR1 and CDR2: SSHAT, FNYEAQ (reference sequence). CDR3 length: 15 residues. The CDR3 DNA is TGTGCCAGCAGCTCCTCGGGGGGGCTAGAAGAGACCCAGTACTTC. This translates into CASSSSGGLEETQYF.

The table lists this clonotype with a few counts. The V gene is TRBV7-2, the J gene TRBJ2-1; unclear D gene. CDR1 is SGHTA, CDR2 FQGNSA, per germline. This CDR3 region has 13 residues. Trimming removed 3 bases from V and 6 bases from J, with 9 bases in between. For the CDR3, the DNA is TGTGCCAGCAGCTTTTACACAGCCAATGAGCAGTTCTTC. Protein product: CASSFYTANEQFF. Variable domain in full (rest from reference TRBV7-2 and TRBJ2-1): GAGVSQSPSNKVTEKGKDVELRCDPISGHTALYWYRQSLGQGLEFLIYFQGNSAPDKSGLPSDRFSAERTGGSVSTLTIQRTQQEDSAVYLCASSFYTANEQFFGPGTRLTVL.

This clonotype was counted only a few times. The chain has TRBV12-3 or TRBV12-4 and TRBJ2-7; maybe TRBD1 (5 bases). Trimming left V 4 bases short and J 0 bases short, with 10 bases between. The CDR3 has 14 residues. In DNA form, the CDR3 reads TGTGCCAGCAGTTCGACAGTGCTCTCCTACGAGCAGTACTTC. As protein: CASSSTVLSYEQYF.

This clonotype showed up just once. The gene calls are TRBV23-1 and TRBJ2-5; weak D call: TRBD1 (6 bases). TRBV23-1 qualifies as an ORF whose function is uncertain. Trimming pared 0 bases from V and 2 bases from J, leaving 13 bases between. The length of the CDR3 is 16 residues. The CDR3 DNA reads TGCGCCAGCAGTCAATCTGTGAGGGGGTGGCAAGAGACCCAGTACTTC. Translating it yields CASSQSVRGWQETQYF.

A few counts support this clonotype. The CDR3 spells CASSYSTPPTPWQFF. CDR3 DNA: TGTGCCAGCAGTTACTCTACCCCCCCCACCCCTTGGCAGTTCTTC. V and J are TRBV6-2 or TRBV6-3 and TRBJ2-1; no definite D call. Trimming took 0 bases from V and 12 from J, leaving 18 bases between them. Germline CDR1 reads MNHEY; CDR2 reads SVGEGT. The CDR3 extends over 15 amino acids.

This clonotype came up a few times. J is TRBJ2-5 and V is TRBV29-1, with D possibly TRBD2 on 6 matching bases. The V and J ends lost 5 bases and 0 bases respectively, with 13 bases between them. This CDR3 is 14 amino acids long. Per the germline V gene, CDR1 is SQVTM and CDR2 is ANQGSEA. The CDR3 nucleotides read TGCAGCGTTCGAAGTCGGGGGTACCAAGAGACCCAGTACTTC. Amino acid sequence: CSVRSRGYQETQYF.

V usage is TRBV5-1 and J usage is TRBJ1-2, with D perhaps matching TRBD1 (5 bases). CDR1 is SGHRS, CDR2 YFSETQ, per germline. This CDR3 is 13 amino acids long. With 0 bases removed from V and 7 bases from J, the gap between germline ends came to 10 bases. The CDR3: CASSLDRSLGYTF. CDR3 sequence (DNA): TGCGCCAGCAGCTTGGACAGGTCCCTTGGCTACACCTTC.

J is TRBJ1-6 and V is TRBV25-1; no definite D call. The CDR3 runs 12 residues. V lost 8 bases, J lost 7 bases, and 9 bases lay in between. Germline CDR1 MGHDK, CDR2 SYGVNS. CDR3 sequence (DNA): TGTGCCAGCTCCAGACCCAATTCACCCCTCCACTTT. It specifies CASSRPNSPLHF.

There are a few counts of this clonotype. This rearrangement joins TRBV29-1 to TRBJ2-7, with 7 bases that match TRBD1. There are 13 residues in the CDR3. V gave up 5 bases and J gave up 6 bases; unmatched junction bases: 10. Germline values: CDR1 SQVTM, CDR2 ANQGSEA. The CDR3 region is CSVIQVGDSEQYF. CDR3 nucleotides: TGCAGCGTTATACAGGTAGGGGACAGCGAGCAGTACTTC.

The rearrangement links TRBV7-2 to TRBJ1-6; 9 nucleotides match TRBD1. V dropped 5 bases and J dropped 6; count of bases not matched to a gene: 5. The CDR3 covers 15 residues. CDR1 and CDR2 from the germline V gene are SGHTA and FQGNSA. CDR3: CASSRRQGGNSPLHF. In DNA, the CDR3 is TGTGCCAGCAGCCGTAGACAGGGGGGTAATTCACCCCTCCACTTT.

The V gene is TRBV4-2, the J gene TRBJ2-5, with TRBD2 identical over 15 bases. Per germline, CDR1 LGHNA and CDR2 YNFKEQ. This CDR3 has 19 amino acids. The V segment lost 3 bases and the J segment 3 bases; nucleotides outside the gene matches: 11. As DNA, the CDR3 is TGTGCCAGCAGCCACCTACCGGGGACTAGCGGGGGGCTGGAAGAGACCCAGTACTTC. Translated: CASSHLPGTSGGLEETQYF.

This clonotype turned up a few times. CDR3 in amino acids: CSASRVRNTGELFF. CDR3 DNA sequence: TGCAGTGCTTCCAGGGTGAGGAACACCGGGGAGCTGTTTTTT. The chain is built from TRBV20-1 and TRBJ2-2, with D perhaps matching TRBD1 (5 bases). Trimming took 5 bases from V and 1 from J, leaving 11 bases between them. The CDR3 consists of 14 residues. Germline V gene lookup returns CDR1 DFQATT and CDR2 SNEGSKA (reference sequence).

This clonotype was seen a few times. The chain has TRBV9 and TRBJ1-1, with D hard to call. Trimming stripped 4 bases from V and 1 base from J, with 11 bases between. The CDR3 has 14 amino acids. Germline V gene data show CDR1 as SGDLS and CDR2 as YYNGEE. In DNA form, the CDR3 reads TGTGCCAGCAGCCCCCTGGGCAGGAACACTGAAGCTTTCTTT. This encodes CASSPLGRNTEAFF.

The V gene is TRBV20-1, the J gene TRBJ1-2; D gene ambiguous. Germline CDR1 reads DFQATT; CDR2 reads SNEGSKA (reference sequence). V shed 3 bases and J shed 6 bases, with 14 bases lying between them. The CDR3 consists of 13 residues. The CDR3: CSARRTREDGYTF. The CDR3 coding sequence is TGCAGTGCTAGGCGGACGAGGGAGGATGGCTACACCTTC.

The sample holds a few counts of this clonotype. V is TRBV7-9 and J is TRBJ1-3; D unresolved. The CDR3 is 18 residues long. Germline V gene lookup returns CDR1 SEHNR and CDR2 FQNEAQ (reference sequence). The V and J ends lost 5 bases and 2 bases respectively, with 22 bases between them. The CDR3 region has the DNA TGTGCCAGCAGCAAAGTGCCGGGCCCTGGGAGTACTGGAAACACCATATATTTT. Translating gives CASSKVPGPGSTGNTIYF.

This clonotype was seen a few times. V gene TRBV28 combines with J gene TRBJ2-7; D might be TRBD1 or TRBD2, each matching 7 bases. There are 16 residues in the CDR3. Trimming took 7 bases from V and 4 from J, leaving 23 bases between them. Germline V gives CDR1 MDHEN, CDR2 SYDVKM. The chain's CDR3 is CASTQGGGGLIYEQYF. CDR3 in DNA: TGTGCCAGCACCCAAGGGGGCGGGGGCCTTATTTACGAGCAGTACTTC.